These 16 T cell receptor beta chains came from one sample sequenced in a study of blood T cell repertoires in COVID-19. The data were produced by immunoSEQ multiplex PCR, yet TCRdb's version contains in-frame clones alone and is incomplete. This sample yields hundreds of thousands of clones, of which 85% to 90% are seen a single time; roughly 1.6% belongs to the top ten. Sample: PBMCs or T cells enriched from blood (not recorded which). The source of these receptors is a woman aged 18 to 35 with acute COVID-19.

The genes are TRBV18 and TRBJ1-2, with D unresolved. The CDR3 runs to 16 residues. In germline, CDR1 is KGHSH, CDR2 LQKENI. V dropped 10 bases and J dropped 0 bases, with 21 bases sitting between them. CDR3 loop: CANPPIPRFTNYGYTF. The DNA of the CDR3 is TGTGCCAATCCACCCATCCCACGGTTTACTAACTATGGCTACACCTTC. The full variable domain, in which reference TRBV18 and TRBJ1-2 provide the parts outside the CDR3, is NAGVMQNPRHLVRRRGQEARLRCSPMKGHSHVYWYRQLPEEGLKFMVYLQKENIIDESGMPKERFSAEFPKEGPSILRIQQVVRGDSAAYFCANPPIPRFTNYGYTFGSGTRLTVV.

The CDR3 DNA is TGTGCCAGCTCACCTAGCACCGCCTACGAGCAGTACTTC. Encoded protein: CASSPSTAYEQYF. The chain links TRBV18 to TRBJ2-7, with no clear D. Germline CDR1 KGHSH, CDR2 LQKENI. V lost 3 bases to trimming and J lost 2 bases, with 8 bases between them. The CDR3 has 13 amino acids.

The CDR3 coding sequence is TGTGCCAGCAGTTTAGCCCAGGACAGGGAGGACACTGAAGCTTTCTTT. Translating it yields CASSLAQDREDTEAFF. This chain connects TRBV28 to TRBJ1-1; 8 positions agree with TRBD1. V lost 2 bases and J lost 3; bases outside the gene matches: 8. Germline V lookup: CDR1 MDHEN, CDR2 SYDVKM. This CDR3 spans 16 amino acids.

The chain employs TRBV7-2 and TRBJ2-5; 7 positions agree with TRBD1. Unmatched junction bases numbered 6, after V lost 4 bases and J lost 4 bases. The CDR3 sequence is 14 residues long. CDR1 and CDR2 (germline): SGHTA, FQGNSA. CDR3 sequence: CASSSTGRGETQYF. The CDR3 region has the DNA TGTGCCAGCAGCTCGACAGGGCGAGGAGAGACCCAGTACTTC.

This rearrangement joins TRBV6-5 to TRBJ2-1, with TRBD2 as a possible D gene (5 bases). The CDR3 has 15 residues. The ends were cut back, 6 bases at V and 4 bases at J, with 16 bases in the middle. CDR1 MNHEY and CDR2 SVGAGI come from the germline V gene. The CDR3 is CASRNPVRGYNEQFF. CDR3 sequence (DNA): TGTGCCAGCAGAAACCCCGTCCGGGGTTACAATGAGCAGTTCTTC.

This rearrangement joins TRBV6-5 to TRBJ2-2; D is possibly TRBD1 (5 bases). Germline-derived CDR1 and CDR2 are MNHEY and SVGAGI. The germline V and J ends were trimmed by 1 base and 4 bases, with 7 bases remaining between them. There are 14 residues in the CDR3. Here the CDR3 reads CASSYFQGTGELFF. CDR3 bases: TGTGCCAGCAGTTACTTTCAGGGCACCGGGGAGCTGTTTTTT.

The chain carries TRBV29-1 and TRBJ2-1; D is undetermined. Germline V gene data show CDR1 as SQVTM and CDR2 as ANQGSEA. This CDR3 region has 11 residues. Trimming pared 4 bases from V and 3 bases from J, leaving 4 bases between. The CDR3 coding sequence is TGCAGCGTTGCGAGCTACAATGAGCAGTTCTTC. It codes for CSVASYNEQFF.

The chain carries TRBV9 and TRBJ2-1; 7 bases fit TRBD2. The V gene end was trimmed by 7 bases and the J gene end by 1 base; junction bases not matched to a gene: 14. This CDR3 spans 17 amino acids. Per germline, CDR1 SGDLS and CDR2 YYNGEE. The CDR3 loop reads CASSLLGEGVSYNEQFF. DNA for the CDR3: TGTGCCAGCTCTCTATTAGGGGAGGGCGTATCCTACAATGAGCAGTTCTTC.

This chain links TRBV25-1 with TRBJ1-4; D perhaps matches TRBD1 (6 bases). Germline CDR1 is MGHDK and CDR2 is SYGVNS. The CDR3 contains 16 residues. Deletions cut 1 base from V and 5 bases from J, with 14 bases between. In DNA, the CDR3 is TGTGCCAGCAGTGAATCCTACAGGGTGAGAAATGAAAAACTGTTTTTT. As protein: CASSESYRVRNEKLFF.

CDR3 residues: CASSQGGSLAKNIQYF. CDR3 sequence (DNA): TGTGCCAGCAGTCAGGGGGGAAGTCTAGCCAAAAACATTCAGTACTTC. V gene TRBV28 combines with J gene TRBJ2-4, with D tentatively TRBD1 (7 bases). The CDR3 covers 16 residues. V lost 5 bases, J lost 0 bases, and 14 bases lay in between. The V gene's germline CDR1 is MDHEN and CDR2 SYDVKM.

This clone turned up a few times. CDR3 amino acids: CASTRTAGYTEAFF. As DNA, the CDR3 is TGCGCCAGCACCCGGACAGCGGGATACACTGAAGCTTTCTTT. This chain joins TRBV5-1 and TRBJ1-1; D possibly corresponds to TRBD1 (6 bases). The CDR3 is 14 residues long. The germline V gene has CDR1 SGHRS and CDR2 YFSETQ. Trimming shortened V by 6 bases and J by 3 bases, and 15 bases separated the two germline ends.

The rearrangement joins TRBV28 to TRBJ2-2; 7 nucleotides align to TRBD1. Germline values: CDR1 MDHEN, CDR2 SYDVKM. This CDR3 contains 15 residues. Trimming at V came to 4 bases and at J to 4 bases, leaving 6 bases not matched to a gene. This chain's CDR3 is CASSSRDRITGELFF. DNA of the CDR3: TGTGCCAGCAGTTCCCGGGACAGAATCACCGGGGAGCTGTTTTTT.

The DNA of the CDR3 is TGTGCCACCAGCAGAGATAGCATCTCTGGGGCCAACGTCCTGACTTTC. Its protein product is CATSRDSISGANVLTF. The chain joins TRBV15 to TRBJ2-6; D is unclear. V lost 0 bases and J 0 bases, leaving 6 bases between the germline ends. Germline lookup yields CDR1 LNHNV and CDR2 YYDKDF (reference sequence). The CDR3 is made up of 16 amino acids. The whole variable domain, remainder taken from reference TRBV15 and TRBJ2-6, is DAMVIQNPRYQVTQFGKPVTLSCSQTLNHNVMYWYQQKSSQAPKLLFHYYDKDFNNEADTPDNFQSRRPNTSFCFLDIRSPGLGDTAMYLCATSRDSISGANVLTFGAGSRLTVL.

The chain recombines TRBV13 with TRBJ2-5, with 9 bases matching TRBD1. Germline V gives CDR1 PRHDT, CDR2 FYEKMQ (reference sequence). V lost 5 bases, J lost 6 bases, and 7 bases stayed unmatched. CDR3 length: 14 residues. The CDR3 sequence: CASSPGTGRQTQYF. CDR3 in DNA: TGTGCCAGCAGCCCCGGGACAGGGAGACAGACCCAGTACTTC.

The genes are TRBV19 and TRBJ2-3; TRBD2 matches 7 bases. The CDR3 extends over 15 amino acids. Trimming cost V 2 bases and J 0 bases; bases outside gene matches: 2. CDR1 and CDR2 from the germline V gene are LNHDA and SQIVND (reference sequence). Here the CDR3 DNA reads TGTGCCAGTAGTATAACTAGCGATAGCACAGATACGCAGTATTTT. It codes for CASSITSDSTDTQYF. The variable domain in full, with the rest retrieved from reference TRBV19 and TRBJ2-3, is DGGITQSPKYLFRKEGQNVTLSCEQNLNHDAMYWYRQDPGQGLRLIYYSQIVNDFQKGDIAEGYSVSREKKESFPLTVTSAQKNPTAFYLCASSITSDSTDTQYFGPGTRLTVL.

This sequence joins TRBV2 and TRBJ2-1; 7 positions agree with TRBD2. V was pared by 5 bases and J by 9 bases, with 7 bases of the junction left unmatched. The CDR3 loop spans 13 amino acids. Germline loops: CDR1 SNHLY, CDR2 FYNNEI. The chain's CDR3 is CASSYTSVGEQFF. CDR3 DNA sequence: TGTGCCAGCAGTTACACTAGCGTCGGTGAGCAGTTCTTC.